The source of this T cell receptor beta chain is a study of blood T cells in healthy people across ages (dated by TCRdb to between 2015 and 2017). With regard to the full study: In model experiments, template switching captured roughly one uniquely barcoded TCR beta cDNA molecule for every two T cells. The study measured age-related changes in TCR beta repertoire diversity using deep sequencing normalized with unique cDNA molecular identifiers. The donors were divided into four age groups: young (average about 16 years), middle-aged (about 41), aged (approximately 59) and long-lived (roughly 82). For two donors (one aged 18 to 30 and one aged 80 or older), the study analyzed two additional independent replicas of 1 million unique cDNA reads from the same blood draw.

To prepare the library, 5' RACE was applied. The sequencer was an Illumina HiSeq 2500. A second PCR of roughly 7 to 11 cycles was performed with a sample-barcoded 5' primer and a J-beta primer mix. A unique molecular identifier was introduced onto each TCR beta cDNA molecule by a template-switch 5' adaptor carrying 12 random nucleotides. At least 3 million CDR3-containing paired-end reads were obtained from each sample. The Mint cDNA synthesis kit, primed by a TRBC-specific oligonucleotide, was used to synthesize first-strand cDNA from all RNA. After uracil-DNA glycosylase treatment, a first 18-cycle PCR used universal primers M1SS and BC2_uni_R on all cDNA. For the original study's pipeline: Normalization of each sample was performed by random selection of 1 million high-quality reads, each carrying a distinct molecular identifier. Instead of being binned into consensus sequences, reads that shared molecular identifiers were thrown out. MiTCR, set to a Q25 quality threshold and the strictest error-elimination algorithm, was used for CDR3 identification, clonotype clustering and error correction. A nonparametric unseen species model with Euler transformation was used to estimate lower-bound total TCR beta diversity. TCRdb took the public reads, trimmed them with fastp at Q25, ran MiXCR for clone calling and kept in-frame beta chains. Each record represents a unique CDR3 protein, reported with the most common genes and DNA among its rows. Here the V and J calls rest on TCRdb's processing, not on the authors' analysis. The sample table holds about 500,000 distinct CDR3 sequences, of which 24% were seen once. The ten largest account for around 10% of the sample.

The 40 or so donors, aged about 6 to 95 years, were systemically healthy Caucasian individuals from Russia. Each donor gave approximately 10 milliliters of peripheral blood, collected into EDTA-treated Vacutainer tubes. PBMCs were isolated by Ficoll-Paque density-gradient centrifugation, with at least 6 million obtained per sample. Total RNA was extracted from PBMCs with Trizol reagent, with at least 5 micrograms obtained per sample. For every donor, an aliquot of PBMCs went through flow cytometry to measure the percentages of naive CD45RAhigh/CD27high T cells. General findings and caveats noted by the study authors: Observed TCR beta diversity per million T cells fell roughly linearly with age, and a significant reduction was already apparent by age around 40. Because the CMV infection status of the donors was unknown, age-related changes in expanded clonotypes may potentially have been confounded. A strong correlation was found between observed TCR beta diversity and the percentage of naive T cells measured by flow cytometry. Bulk unsorted PBMC profiling prevented conclusive comparison of naive and antigen-experienced compartments. Estimates of total diversity from one million sequenced T cells were regarded as lower bounds and underestimates. The long-lived group showed more naive CD4+ T cells, fewer expanded clones and increased TCR diversity than the aged group, suggesting age selection.

This clonotype has just a few counts. No cognate antigen has been identified for it. No base quality values were provided; no much bigger clone lies one nucleotide off. The data also belong to a second study, concerning T cells of mothers and their children. The second study reports: Nine systemically healthy Caucasian individuals, comprising three mothers and their six children, were included as donors. cDNA synthesis used all of the extracted RNA, with 1.5 ug of RNA in each 15 ul reaction. In the second PCR, the M1S primer added sample barcodes and 2-4 random nucleotides. Over 8.5 million TCR beta CDR3 reads were obtained for each mother, and 2.5 million to 3 million reads were obtained for each child. In both related and unrelated pairs, thymic selection shapes the output of TCR recombination in a similar way, with inherited differences having only a minor effect. Normalized repertoire overlap in related mother-child pairs was always slightly higher than in unrelated mother-child pairs, but the difference was never significant. No persistent microchimeric T cell clones were found, with a detection sensitivity of approximately 100 clones per million clonotypes. In the study, deep NGS was used to compare the TCR beta repertoires of mothers and children, and features distinguishing related mother-child pairs from unrelated individuals were sought. The mean age was roughly 36 +/- 4 years for the mothers and about 10 +/- 4 years for the children. After adapters were ligated using NEBNext reagents, the libraries underwent 100+100 nt paired-end sequencing on an Illumina HiSeq 2000. To prevent cross-contamination, the mother and child libraries were prepared a month apart and were sequenced in separate runs. For each donor, between about 450,000 and 2,300,000 distinct TCR beta clonotypes were identified. Naive TCR beta clonotypes were estimated from low-frequency clonotypes matched to each donor's FACS-determined naive share, without sorting.

The TCR originated in a boy aged 5-17 years in good health. Sequenced sample: blood.

The bases are TGTGCCAGCAGCACCCGTAGGGAGGGGGCTACTGGGGCCAACGTCCTGACTTTC. This translates into CASSTRREGATGANVLTF. The sequence joins TRBV9 to TRBJ2-6; the D gene assignment is perhaps TRBD1 or TRBD2, with each matching 7 bases. The V end loses 4 bases and the J end loses 2 bases, and a stretch of 19 bases separates them. For CDR1 and CDR2, the germline V gene lists SGDLS and YYNGEE. The CDR3 contains 18 residues, cysteine and phenylalanine counted. Only the CDR3 DNA is retained, 54 bases long and in frame from the first base. The CDR3 plus the reference TRBV9 and TRBJ2-6 genes for the other parts give the full variable domain: DSGVTQTPKHLITATGQRVTLRCSPRSGDLSVYWYQQSLDQGLQFLIQYYNGEERAKGNILERFSAQQFPDLHSELNLSSLELGDSALYFCASSTRREGATGANVLTFGAGSRLTVL.